The clone carrying this TCR beta chain was seen ten or more times. As yet, its antigen is unknown. This record comes from a study of breast tumors, draining lymph nodes, adjacent tissues. Whole-study findings and limits: Tumors had less TCR diversity than lymph nodes, more than nontumor tissue. Data fit most tumor T cells coming from lymph node, expanding in tumor. Luminal-like breast cancer showed significantly higher tumor–nontumor repertoire similarity than basal-like.

This CDR3 spans 16 amino acids. The V and J ends lost 3 bases and 1 base respectively, with 13 bases between them. Germline loops: CDR1 LNHNV, CDR2 YYDKDF (reference sequence). TCRdb used MiXCR to reprocess the multiplex PCR reads, holding one entry per CDR3 protein. The table includes about 180,000 distinct CDR3 sequences, approximately 30% detected once. Axillary draining lymph nodes of breast cancer patients supplied the node samples. This receptor was taken from a female donor with breast cancer. Some clones in this sample may be carry-over from other donors' samples. Sequencing was carried out using axillary lymph node tissue. The gene calls are TRBV15 and TRBJ1-3, with D possibly matching TRBD1 (5 bases). The CDR3 region has the DNA TGTGCCACCAGCAGGGATGGGACGGGATCTGGAAACACCATATATTTT. As protein: CATSRDGTGSGNTIYF. The whole variable domain, remainder taken from reference TRBV15 and TRBJ1-3, is DAMVIQNPRYQVTQFGKPVTLSCSQTLNHNVMYWYQQKSSQAPKLLFHYYDKDFNNEADTPDNFQSRRPNTSFCFLDIRSPGLGDTAMYLCATSRDGTGSGNTIYFGEGSWLTVV.